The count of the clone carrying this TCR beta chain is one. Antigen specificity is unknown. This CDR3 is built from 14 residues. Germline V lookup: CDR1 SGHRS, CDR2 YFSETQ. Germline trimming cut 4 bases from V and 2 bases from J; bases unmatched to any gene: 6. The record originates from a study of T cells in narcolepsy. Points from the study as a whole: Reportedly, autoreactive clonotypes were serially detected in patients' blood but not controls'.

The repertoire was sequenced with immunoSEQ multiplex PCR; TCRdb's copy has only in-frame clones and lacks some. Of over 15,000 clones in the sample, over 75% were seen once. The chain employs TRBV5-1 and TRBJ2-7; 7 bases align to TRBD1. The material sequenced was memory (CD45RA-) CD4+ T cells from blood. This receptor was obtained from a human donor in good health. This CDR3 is CASSARTGTYEQYF. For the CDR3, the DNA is TGCGCCAGCAGCGCCCGGACAGGCACCTACGAGCAGTACTTC.